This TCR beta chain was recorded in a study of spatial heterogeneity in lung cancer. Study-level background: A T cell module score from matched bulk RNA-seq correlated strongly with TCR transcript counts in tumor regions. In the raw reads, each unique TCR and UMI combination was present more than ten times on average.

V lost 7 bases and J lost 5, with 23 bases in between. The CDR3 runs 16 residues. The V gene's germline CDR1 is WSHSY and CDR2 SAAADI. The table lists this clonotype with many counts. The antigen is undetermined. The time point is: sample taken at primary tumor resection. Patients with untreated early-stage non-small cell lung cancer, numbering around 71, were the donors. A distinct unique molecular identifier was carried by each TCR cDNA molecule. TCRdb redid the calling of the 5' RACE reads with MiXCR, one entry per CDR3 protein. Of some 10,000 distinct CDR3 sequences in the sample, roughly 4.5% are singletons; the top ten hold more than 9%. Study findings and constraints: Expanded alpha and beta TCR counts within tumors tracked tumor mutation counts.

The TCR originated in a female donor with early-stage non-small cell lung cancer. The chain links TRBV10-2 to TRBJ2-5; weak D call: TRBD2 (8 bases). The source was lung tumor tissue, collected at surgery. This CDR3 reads CASTTGEREFLETQYF. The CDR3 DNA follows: TGCGCCAGCACCACAGGGGAGCGGGAGTTTCTTGAGACCCAGTACTTC.